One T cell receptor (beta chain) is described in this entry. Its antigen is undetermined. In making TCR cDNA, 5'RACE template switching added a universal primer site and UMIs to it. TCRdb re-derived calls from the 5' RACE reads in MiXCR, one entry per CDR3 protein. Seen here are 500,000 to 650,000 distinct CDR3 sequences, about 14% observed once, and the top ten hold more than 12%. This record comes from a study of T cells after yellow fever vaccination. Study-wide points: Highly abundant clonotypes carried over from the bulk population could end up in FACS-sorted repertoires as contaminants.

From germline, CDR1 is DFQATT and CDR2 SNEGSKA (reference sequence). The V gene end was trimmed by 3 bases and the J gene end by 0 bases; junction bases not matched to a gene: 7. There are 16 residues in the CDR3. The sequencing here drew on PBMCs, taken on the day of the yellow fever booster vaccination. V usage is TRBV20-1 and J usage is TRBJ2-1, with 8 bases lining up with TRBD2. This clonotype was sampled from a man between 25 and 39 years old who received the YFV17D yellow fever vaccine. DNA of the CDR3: TGCAGTGCTAGGGTTAGCGGGACGAGCTCCTACAATGAGCAGTTCTTC. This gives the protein CSARVSGTSSYNEQFF.